The 14 T cell receptor beta chains below were found in one sample sequenced in a study of CD8+ T cells in alopecia areata. After isolation, RNA underwent reverse transcription to generate cDNA as the sequencing template. The method was immunoSEQ multiplex PCR; TCRdb's version includes in-frame clones alone and lacks a portion of them. The sample consists of some 150,000 clones, roughly 70% of them appearing once. This specimen consisted of CD8+ T cells sorted from blood, obtained at week 0. These receptors came from a human donor with alopecia areata.

This chain uses TRBV7-9 with TRBJ1-2; D unresolved. V was clipped by 5 bases and J by 7 bases, with 23 bases between them. The V gene's germline CDR1 is SEHNR and CDR2 FQNEAQ (reference sequence). This CDR3 has 16 residues. CDR3: CASSRTRPAGPPGYTF. DNA of the CDR3: TGTGCCAGCAGCCGAACACGGCCGGCAGGTCCCCCTGGCTACACCTTC.

The J gene is TRBJ1-2, the V gene TRBV27; 9 nucleotides line up with TRBD1. This CDR3 spans 14 amino acids. Germline V gene sequence: CDR1 MNHEY, CDR2 SMNVEV (reference sequence). V was clipped by 5 bases and J by 7 bases; unmatched bases: 8. As DNA, the CDR3 is TGTGCCAGCAGTGTTGGACAGGGGATAGGTGGCTACACCTTC. Encoded protein: CASSVGQGIGGYTF.

This rearrangement joins TRBV30 to TRBJ1-2; D not certain. The CDR3 is made up of 13 amino acids. Trimming took 1 base from V and 3 from J, leaving 9 bases between them. Germline CDR1 reads GTSNPN; CDR2 reads SVGIG (reference sequence). The CDR3 sequence: CAWSGLRDYGYTF. Written as DNA, the CDR3 is TGTGCCTGGAGTGGGCTACGGGACTATGGCTACACCTTC.

The chain uses TRBV27 and TRBJ2-7, with 7 positions matching TRBD1. The CDR3 has 13 amino acids. Germline loops: CDR1 MNHEY, CDR2 SMNVEV (reference sequence). Trimming cost V 10 bases and J 5 bases; bases outside gene matches: 11. The CDR3 DNA reads as TGTGCCACCCAGACAGGGTCGGATGACGAGCAGTACTTC. Translation: CATQTGSDDEQYF.

The gene calls are TRBV29-1 and TRBJ2-3; D is possibly TRBD1 (7 bases). Trimming took off 6 bases at V and 5 bases at J, with 12 bases between the two ends. Germline V gene sequence: CDR1 SQVTM, CDR2 ANQGSEA. This CDR3 region has 12 residues. In nucleotides, the CDR3 is TGCAGCGTGGCCAGGGGGGTAGATACGCAGTATTTT. Translating gives CSVARGVDTQYF.

This clone was counted only a few times. The rearrangement joins TRBV15 to TRBJ1-2, with D possibly matching TRBD1 (6 bases). CDR1 LNHNV and CDR2 YYDKDF come from the germline V gene (reference sequence). With 0 bases removed from V and 1 base from J, the gap between germline ends came to 18 bases. This CDR3 region has 18 residues. The DNA of the CDR3 is TGTGCCACCAGCAGAGATACTCGCACAGGGATGGATAACTATGGCTACACCTTC. This sequence encodes CATSRDTRTGMDNYGYTF.

Comment on this clone: This CDR3 is also generated by other DNA sequences in the sample. This rearrangement joins TRBV29-1 to TRBJ2-5; 8 nucleotides align to TRBD1. J gave up 5 bases and V 0 bases, and 2 bases lay outside the gene matches. This CDR3 contains 13 residues. CDR1 is SQVTM and CDR2 is ANQGSEA in the germline V gene. CDR3 sequence (DNA): TGCAGCGTTGAAGACAGGGGGCAGGAGACCCAGTACTTC. Its protein is CSVEDRGQETQYF.

This chain links TRBV19 with TRBJ1-1; tentatively, D is TRBD1 (5 bases). CDR3 length: 13 residues. V dropped 8 bases and J dropped 5 bases, with 15 bases sitting between them. CDR1 is LNHDA and CDR2 is SQIVND in the germline V gene (reference sequence). The CDR3 region has the DNA TGTGCCAGTCGACTGTGGGGCGCGACTGAAGCTTTCTTT. This sequence encodes CASRLWGATEAFF.

The rearrangement links TRBV19 to TRBJ1-1; 7 nucleotides agree with TRBD1. Germline loops: CDR1 LNHDA, CDR2 SQIVND (reference sequence). Trimming cost V 3 bases and J 7 bases; bases outside gene matches: 8. The CDR3 loop spans 14 amino acids. CDR3 amino acids: CASSIKNRGSEAFF. For the CDR3, the DNA is TGTGCCAGTAGTATCAAGAACAGGGGAAGTGAAGCTTTCTTT.

In nucleotides, the CDR3 is TGTGCCAGCAGTGGATGGGACAGCAATCAGCCCCAGCATTTT. It codes for CASSGWDSNQPQHF. The chain uses TRBV25-1 and TRBJ1-5; maybe TRBD1 (5 bases). There are 14 residues in the CDR3. CDR1 MGHDK and CDR2 SYGVNS come from the germline V gene. The V gene lost 4 bases and the J gene lost 1 base, with 8 bases spanning the gap. Full variable domain (rest looked up from reference TRBV25-1 and TRBJ1-5): EADIYQTPRYLVIGTGKKITLECSQTMGHDKMYWYQQDPGMELHLIHYSYGVNSTEKGDLSSESTVSRIRTEHFPLTLESARPSHTSQYLCASSGWDSNQPQHFGDGTRLSIL.

The rearrangement links TRBV5-1 to TRBJ1-2; 8 positions match TRBD1. Germline V gives CDR1 SGHRS, CDR2 YFSETQ. V lost 3 bases and J lost 4; bases outside the gene matches: 5. This CDR3 spans 14 amino acids. CDR3 in amino acids: CASSSEDRGYGYTF. CDR3 in DNA: TGCGCCAGCAGCTCCGAAGACAGGGGCTATGGCTACACCTTC.

The genes are TRBV13 and TRBJ1-5, with TRBD1 as a possible D gene (5 bases). There are 14 residues in the CDR3. V was shortened by 6 bases and J by 2 bases, with 11 bases between the two germline ends. The V gene's germline CDR1 is PRHDT and CDR2 FYEKMQ (reference sequence). CDR3 amino acids: CASSLGRGNQPQHF. CDR3 bases: TGTGCCAGCAGTTTGGGACGGGGCAATCAGCCCCAGCATTTT.

The rearrangement uses TRBV25-1 and TRBJ1-2; D might be TRBD1 (5 bases). The V end was cut by 5 bases, the J end by 6 bases, with 13 bases between. There are 13 residues in the CDR3. Germline CDR1 and CDR2: MGHDK and SYGVNS. CDR3 coding DNA: TGTGCCAGCAGTCCAGGGAAGGTTAATGGCTACACCTTC. It encodes CASSPGKVNGYTF.

A single count supports this clone. V gene TRBV4-1 combines with J gene TRBJ1-2; D ambiguous. This CDR3 region has 14 residues. Germline values: CDR1 MGHRA, CDR2 YSYEKL. V gave up 1 base and J gave up 3 bases, with 9 bases separating them. DNA for the CDR3: TGCGCCAGCAGCCAAGTGTGGGCAGACTATGGCTACACCTTC. It yields the protein CASSQVWADYGYTF.